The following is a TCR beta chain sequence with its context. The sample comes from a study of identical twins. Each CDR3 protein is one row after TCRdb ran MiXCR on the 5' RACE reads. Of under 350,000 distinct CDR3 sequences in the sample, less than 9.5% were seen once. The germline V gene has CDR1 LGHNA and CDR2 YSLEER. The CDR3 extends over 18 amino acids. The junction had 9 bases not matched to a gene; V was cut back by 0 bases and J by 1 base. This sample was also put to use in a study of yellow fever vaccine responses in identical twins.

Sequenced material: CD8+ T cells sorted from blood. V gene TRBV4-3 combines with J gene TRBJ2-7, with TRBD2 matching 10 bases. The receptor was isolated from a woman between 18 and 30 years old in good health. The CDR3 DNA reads TGCGCCAGCAGCCAAGAAGCTTCCGGGACTAGCGAATCCTACGAGCAGTACTTC. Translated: CASSQEASGTSESYEQYF.